A selection of T cell receptor beta chains follows, all from one sample in a study of T cell clones after liver transplantation. Assay used: immunoSEQ multiplex PCR; TCRdb lists only in-frame clones, some missing. The table records fewer than 85,000 clones, 83% of them present only once. Sequenced material: CD4+ T cells from blood, taken at the 22-month timepoint. The receptors were sampled from a human patient who received a liver transplant. Some T cells may trace back to the graft donor. Both conserved end residues are part of each CDR3. The D gene is left open where the match is weak. Some rows mark clone size as missing; the rest say once, few, many or name a class of expanded clone.

length	size	D	V	J	DNA	CDR3
14	-	-	TRBV5-4	TRBJ2-2	TGTGCCAGCAGCTTGGCTCTAGAGACCGGGGAGCTGTTTTTT	CASSLALETGELFF
11	-	-	TRBV5-5	TRBJ2-7	TGTGCCAGCAGCTCGTTTCACGAGCAGTACTTC	CASSSFHEQYF
14	-	-	TRBV7-2	TRBJ2-3	TGTGCCAGCAGCTTAAGGCCTAGGGCCGGGGAGCAGTATTTT	CASSLRPRAGEQYF
15	once	-	TRBV5-6	TRBJ2-5	TGTGCCAGCAGCTTCGAGATCGAAGAGGTGAAGACCCAGTACTTC	CASSFEIEEVKTQYF
14	-	-	TRBV18	TRBJ2-3	TGTGCCAGCTCAGTCGGGGGTGAAACAGATACGCAGTATTTT	CASSVGGETDTQYF
13	-	-	TRBV19	TRBJ1-5	TGTGCCAGTAAACAGTTGGGTGATCAGCCCCAGCATTTT	CASKQLGDQPQHF
12	-	-	TRBV21-1	TRBJ1-5	TGTGCCAGCAAGGGGACCAATCAGCCCCAGCATTTT	CASKGTNQPQHF
15	-	TRBD1	TRBV7-9	TRBJ2-7	TGTGCCAGCAGCCCATGGGGACAGGGGAGTGGCGAGCAGTACTTC	CASSPWGQGSGEQYF
16	-	TRBD1	TRBV7-2	TRBJ1-1	TGTGCCAGCAGCCCAGGAACAGGGGGCGGTGGCACTGAAGCTTTCTTT	CASSPGTGGGGTEAFF
14	-	-	TRBV18	TRBJ1-2	TGTGCCAGCTCGGATACAAACGGGGGGACGGGCTACACCTTC	CASSDTNGGTGYTF
16	-	-	TRBV4-2	TRBJ2-5	TGTGCCAGCAGCCAACGGCTAGTCGGGCATGGAGAGACCCAGTACTTC	CASSQRLVGHGETQYF
13	-	-	TRBV6-5	TRBJ1-4	TGTGCCAGCGCGGTCGGCAGGGATGAAAAACTGTTTTTT	CASAVGRDEKLFF
15	once	TRBD2	TRBV9	TRBJ2-1	TGTGCCAGCAGCACCGGGACTAGCGGCTACAATGAGCAGTTCTTC	CASSTGTSGYNEQFF
14	-	-	TRBV6-1	TRBJ1-5	TGTGCCAGCAGGCCCGGAGACCAGGCTCAGCCCCAGCATTTT	CASRPGDQAQPQHF
14	once	TRBD1	TRBV27	TRBJ2-7	TGTGCCAGCAGTTCACCGGACAGGTACTACGAGCAGTACTTC	CASSSPDRYYEQYF
12	-	-	TRBV7-2	TRBJ2-5	TGTGCCAGCAGCTTGATAATGGAGACCCAGTACTTC	CASSLIMETQYF
18	-	TRBD2	TRBV27	TRBJ2-3	TGTGCCAGCAGTATACGGAGACTAGCGGGAGCCAGCACAGATACGCAGTATTTT	CASSIRRLAGASTDTQYF